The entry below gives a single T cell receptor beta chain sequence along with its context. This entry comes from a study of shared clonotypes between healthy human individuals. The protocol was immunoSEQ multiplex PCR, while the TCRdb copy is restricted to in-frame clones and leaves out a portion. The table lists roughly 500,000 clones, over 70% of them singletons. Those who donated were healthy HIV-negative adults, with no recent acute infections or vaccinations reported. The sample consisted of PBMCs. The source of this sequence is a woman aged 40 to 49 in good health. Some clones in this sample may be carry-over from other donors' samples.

The CDR3 reads CASSYASGVIGELFF. DNA of the CDR3: TGTGCCAGCAGTTACGCTAGCGGGGTCATAGGGGAGCTGTTTTTT. The chain recombines TRBV6-5 with TRBJ2-2; 9 bases are shared with TRBD2. Germline-derived CDR1 and CDR2 are MNHEY and SVGAGI. The CDR3 totals 15 residues. With V trimmed by 2 bases and J by 8 bases, 6 bases remained unmatched.